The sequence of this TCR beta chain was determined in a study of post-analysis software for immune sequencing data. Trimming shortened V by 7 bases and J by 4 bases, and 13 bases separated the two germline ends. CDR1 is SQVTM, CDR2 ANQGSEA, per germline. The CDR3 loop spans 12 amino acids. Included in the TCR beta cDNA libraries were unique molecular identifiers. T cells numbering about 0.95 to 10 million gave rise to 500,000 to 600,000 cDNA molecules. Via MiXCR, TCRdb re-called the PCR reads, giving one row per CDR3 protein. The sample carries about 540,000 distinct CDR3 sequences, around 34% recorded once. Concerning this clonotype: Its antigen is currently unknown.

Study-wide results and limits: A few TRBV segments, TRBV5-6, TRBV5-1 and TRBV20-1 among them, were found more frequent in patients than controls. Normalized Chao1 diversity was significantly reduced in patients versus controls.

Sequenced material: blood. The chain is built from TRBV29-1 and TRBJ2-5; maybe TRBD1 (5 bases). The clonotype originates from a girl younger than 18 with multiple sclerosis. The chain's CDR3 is CSAVGAAETQYF. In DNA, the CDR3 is TGCAGCGCTGTAGGGGCAGCAGAGACCCAGTACTTC. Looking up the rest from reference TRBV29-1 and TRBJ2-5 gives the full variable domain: SAVISQKPSRDICQRGTSLTIQCQVDSQVTMMFWYRQQPGQSLTLIATANQGSEATYESGFVIDKFPISRPNLTFSTLTVSNMSPEDSSIYLCSAVGAAETQYFGPGTRLLVL.